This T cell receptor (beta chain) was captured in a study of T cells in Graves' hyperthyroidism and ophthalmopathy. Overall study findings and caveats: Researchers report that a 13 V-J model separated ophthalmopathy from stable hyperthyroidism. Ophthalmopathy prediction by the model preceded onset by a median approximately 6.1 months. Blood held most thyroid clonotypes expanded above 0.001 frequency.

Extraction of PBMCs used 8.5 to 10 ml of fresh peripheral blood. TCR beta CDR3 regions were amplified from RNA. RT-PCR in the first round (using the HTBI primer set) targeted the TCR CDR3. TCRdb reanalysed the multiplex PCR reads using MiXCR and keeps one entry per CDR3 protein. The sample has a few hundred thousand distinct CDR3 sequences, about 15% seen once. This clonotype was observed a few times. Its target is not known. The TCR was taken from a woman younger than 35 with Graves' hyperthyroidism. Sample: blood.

The CDR3 reads CASRDGPIGYTF. The CDR3 nucleotides are TGTGCCAGCAGGGACGGGCCTATTGGCTACACCTTC. This sequence joins TRBV6-2 or TRBV6-3 and TRBJ1-2, with unresolved D. Germline V CDR1 and CDR2: MNHEY, SVGEGT. The V gene lost 6 bases and the J gene lost 7 bases, with 12 bases spanning the gap. The CDR3 runs to 12 residues.